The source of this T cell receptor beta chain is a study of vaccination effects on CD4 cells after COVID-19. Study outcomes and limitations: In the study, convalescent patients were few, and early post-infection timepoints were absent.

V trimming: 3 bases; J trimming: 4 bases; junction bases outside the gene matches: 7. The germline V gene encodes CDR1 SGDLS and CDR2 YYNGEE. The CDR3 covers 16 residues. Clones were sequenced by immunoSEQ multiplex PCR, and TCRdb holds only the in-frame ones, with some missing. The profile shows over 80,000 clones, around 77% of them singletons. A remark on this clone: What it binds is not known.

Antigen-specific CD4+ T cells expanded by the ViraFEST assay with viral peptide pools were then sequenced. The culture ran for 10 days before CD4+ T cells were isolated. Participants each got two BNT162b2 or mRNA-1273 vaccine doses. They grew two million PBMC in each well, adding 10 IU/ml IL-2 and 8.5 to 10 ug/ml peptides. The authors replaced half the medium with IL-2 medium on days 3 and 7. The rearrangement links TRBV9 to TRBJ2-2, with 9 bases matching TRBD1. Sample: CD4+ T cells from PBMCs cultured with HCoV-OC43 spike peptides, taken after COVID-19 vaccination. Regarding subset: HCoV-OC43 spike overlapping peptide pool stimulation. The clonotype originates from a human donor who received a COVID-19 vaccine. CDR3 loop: CASSERGDRVTGELFF. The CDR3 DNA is TGTGCCAGCAGCGAGAGAGGGGACAGGGTCACCGGGGAGCTGTTTTTT.